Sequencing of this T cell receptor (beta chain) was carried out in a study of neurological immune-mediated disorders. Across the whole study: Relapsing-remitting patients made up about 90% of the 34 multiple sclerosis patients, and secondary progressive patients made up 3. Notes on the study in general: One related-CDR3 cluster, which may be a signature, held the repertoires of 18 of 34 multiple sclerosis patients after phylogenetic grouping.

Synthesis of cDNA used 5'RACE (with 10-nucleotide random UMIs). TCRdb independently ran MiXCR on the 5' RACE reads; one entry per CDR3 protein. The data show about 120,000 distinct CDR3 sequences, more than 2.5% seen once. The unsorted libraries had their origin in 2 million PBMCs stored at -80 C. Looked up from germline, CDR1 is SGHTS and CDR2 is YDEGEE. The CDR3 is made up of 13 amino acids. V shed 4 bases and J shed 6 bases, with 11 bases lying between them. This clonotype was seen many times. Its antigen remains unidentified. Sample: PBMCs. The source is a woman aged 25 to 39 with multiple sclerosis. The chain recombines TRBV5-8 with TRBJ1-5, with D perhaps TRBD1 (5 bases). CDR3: CASSVLQVQPQHF. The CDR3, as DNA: TGTGCCAGCAGCGTCTTACAGGTTCAGCCCCAGCATTTT.